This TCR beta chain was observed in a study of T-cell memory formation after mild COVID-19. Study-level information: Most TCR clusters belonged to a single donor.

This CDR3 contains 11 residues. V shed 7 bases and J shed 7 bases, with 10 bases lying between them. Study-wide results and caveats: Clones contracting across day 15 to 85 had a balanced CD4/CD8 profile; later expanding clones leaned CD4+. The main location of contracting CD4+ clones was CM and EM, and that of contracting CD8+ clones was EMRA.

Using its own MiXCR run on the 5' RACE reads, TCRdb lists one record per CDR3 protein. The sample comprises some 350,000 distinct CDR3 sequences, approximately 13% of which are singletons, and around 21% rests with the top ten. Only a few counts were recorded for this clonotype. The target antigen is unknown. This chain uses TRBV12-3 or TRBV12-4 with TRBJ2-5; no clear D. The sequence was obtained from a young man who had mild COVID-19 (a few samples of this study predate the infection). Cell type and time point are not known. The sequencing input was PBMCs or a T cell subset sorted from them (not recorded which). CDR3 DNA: TGTGCCAGCACCCTGGGGTGGACCCAGTACTTC. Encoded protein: CASTLGWTQYF.